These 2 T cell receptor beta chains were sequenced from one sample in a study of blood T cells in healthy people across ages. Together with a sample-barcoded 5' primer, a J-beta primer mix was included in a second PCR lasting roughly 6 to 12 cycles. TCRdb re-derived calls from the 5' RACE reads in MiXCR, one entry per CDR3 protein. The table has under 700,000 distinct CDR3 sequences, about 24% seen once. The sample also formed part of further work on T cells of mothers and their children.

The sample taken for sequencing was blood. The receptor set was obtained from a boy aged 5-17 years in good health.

The CDR3 is CASSIGSGAEAFF. The CDR3, as DNA: TGTGCCAGTAGTATTGGTAGCGGGGCCGAAGCTTTCTTT. The chain couples TRBV19 to TRBJ1-1; tentatively, D is TRBD1 (5 bases). V dropped 3 bases and J dropped 8 bases, with 13 bases sitting between them. This CDR3 is 13 amino acids long. Germline CDR1 is LNHDA and CDR2 is SQIVND (reference sequence).

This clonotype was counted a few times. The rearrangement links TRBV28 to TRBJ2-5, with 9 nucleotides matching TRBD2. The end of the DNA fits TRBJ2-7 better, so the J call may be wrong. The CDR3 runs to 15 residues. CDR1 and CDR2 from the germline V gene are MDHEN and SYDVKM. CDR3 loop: CASSSGLAQTYEQYF. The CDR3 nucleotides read TGTGCCAGCAGTTCCGGACTAGCGCAAACCTACGAGCAGTACTTC.